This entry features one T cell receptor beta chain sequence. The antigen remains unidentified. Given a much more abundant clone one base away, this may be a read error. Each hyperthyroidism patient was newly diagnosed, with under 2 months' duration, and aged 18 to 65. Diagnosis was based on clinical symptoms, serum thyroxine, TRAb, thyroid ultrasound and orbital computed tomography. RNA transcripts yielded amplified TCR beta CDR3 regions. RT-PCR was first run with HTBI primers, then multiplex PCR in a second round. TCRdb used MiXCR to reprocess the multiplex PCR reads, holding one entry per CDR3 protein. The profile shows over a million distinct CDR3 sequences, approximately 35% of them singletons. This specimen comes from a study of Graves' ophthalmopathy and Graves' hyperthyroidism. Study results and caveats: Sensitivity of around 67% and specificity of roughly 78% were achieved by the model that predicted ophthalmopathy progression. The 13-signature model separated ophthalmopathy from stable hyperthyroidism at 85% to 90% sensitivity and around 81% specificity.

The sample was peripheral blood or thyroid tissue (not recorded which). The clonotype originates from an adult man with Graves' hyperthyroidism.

CDR3 sequence (DNA): TGTGCCAGCAGCTCAGAACGGGGCACTGAAGCTCTCTTT. Its protein is CASSSERGTEALF. The chain carries TRBV7-2 and TRBJ1-1; maybe TRBD1 (5 bases). The CDR3 loop spans 13 amino acids. Germline CDR1 reads SGHTA; CDR2 reads FQGNSA. Full variable domain (missing parts from reference TRBV7-2 and TRBJ1-1): GAGVSQSPSNKVTEKGKDVELRCDPISGHTALYWYRQSLGQGLEFLIYFQGNSAPDKSGLPSDRFSAERTGGSVSTLTIQRTQQEDSAVYLCASSSERGTEALFGQGTRLTVV.